Relative to its sample, the clone carrying this T cell receptor beta chain is medium-sized. The target antigen is unknown. Trimming took 0 bases from V and 8 from J, leaving 13 bases between them. In germline, CDR1 is SGHNT, CDR2 YENEEA. The CDR3 covers 15 residues. The data are from a study of T cells in localized non-small cell lung cancer. The study's findings and limits: The study found T cell clonality highest in uninvolved adjacent lung, above tumor. The appearance of a median 57 of the top 100 tumor clones was seen in adjacent lung. Sequencing was limited to one tumor region, leaving the possibility of heterogeneity open. Increased T cell density in blood showed an association with longer overall survival.

Only in-frame clones appear in the TCRdb table, and some are missing; sequencing was by immunoSEQ multiplex PCR. The data show thousands of clones, with about 20% seen just once and less than 6% held by the top ten. The gene calls are TRBV11-3 and TRBJ1-4; D uncertain. The material was lung tumor tissue, obtained before any cancer treatment. The TCR was taken from a female donor over 55 with stage II lung adenocarcinoma. CDR3 residues: CASSLDGPPREKLFF. The CDR3 DNA reads TGTGCCAGCAGCTTAGACGGGCCCCCGAGGGAAAAACTGTTTTTT.